This is a list of T cell receptor beta chains from one sample in a study of cytomegalovirus exposure and HLA in healthy donors. Measured with immunoSEQ multiplex PCR; TCRdb has only the in-frame clones, and not every one. This table holds approximately 60,000 clones, 80% to 95% found once. Material: PBMCs. All receptors come from a man aged 18 to 35 in good health and CMV-seronegative. The CDR3 runs from the conserved cysteine through the conserved F or W. The D gene is left open where the match is weak.

>TRBJ1-5|TRBV2|NA
CASSERENQPQHF
TGTGCCAGCAGTGAGAGGGAGAATCAGCCCCAGCATTTT
>TRBJ2-1|TRBV2|NA
CASTKSRSTYEQFF
TGTGCCAGCACCAAAAGCAGGTCCACGTACGAGCAGTTCTTC
>TRBJ2-3|TRBV5-1|TRBD2
CASSFSGMGTDTQYF
TGCGCCAGCAGCTTTAGCGGGATGGGCACAGATACGCAGTATTTT
>TRBJ1-3|TRBV12-2|NA
CASPGGGGNTIYF
TGTGCAAGCCCTGGGGGGGGTGGAAACACCATATATTTT
>TRBJ2-2|TRBV28|TRBD1
CASTTGGTGASYRGELFF
TGTGCCAGCACAACCGGGGGGACAGGGGCAAGTTATCGCGGGGAGCTGTTTTTT
>TRBJ1-1|TRBV28|NA
CASSLSFESGGAFF
TGTGCCAGCAGTTTAAGTTTTGAGTCCGGTGGAGCTTTCTTT
>TRBJ2-7|TRBV21-1|NA
CASSNGAATYEQYF
TGTGCCAGCAGCAATGGAGCAGCGACCTACGAGCAGTACTTC
>TRBJ1-3|TRBV27|NA
CATKTDLSGNTIYF
TGTGCCACCAAGACAGACCTCTCTGGAAACACCATATATTTT
>TRBJ2-5|TRBV5-4|TRBD2
CASSQLAGFQETQYF
TGTGCCAGCAGCCAACTAGCGGGGTTCCAAGAGACCCAGTACTTC
>TRBJ2-5|TRBV10-3|NA
CAIKQGLQETQYF
TGTGCCATCAAGCAGGGGCTCCAAGAGACCCAGTACTTC
>TRBJ2-1|TRBV11-2|NA
CASSWGGAGTHNEQFF
TGTGCCAGCAGCTGGGGGGGGGCTGGGACTCACAATGAGCAGTTCTTC
>TRBJ1-3|TRBV11-2|NA
CASSLASSGNTIYF
TGTGCCAGCAGCTTAGCGAGCTCTGGAAACACCATATATTTT
>TRBJ2-7|TRBV10-1|NA
CASSTGTSNYEQYF
TGCGCCAGCAGTACCGGGACTTCAAACTACGAGCAGTACTTC
>TRBJ1-4|TRBV19|TRBD1
CASSIESGTGGEKLFF
TGTGCCAGTAGTATAGAAAGCGGGACAGGGGGTGAAAAACTGTTTTTT
>TRBJ1-5|TRBV6-1|TRBD1
CASSEQGVYQPQHF
TGTGCCAGCAGTGAACAGGGGGTCTATCAGCCCCAGCATTTT
>TRBJ2-3|TRBV5-4|NA
CASSLAGFGTDTQYF
TGTGCCAGCAGCTTGGCAGGGTTCGGCACAGATACGCAGTATTTT
>TRBJ1-2|TRBV5-1|TRBD1
CASSSTPEGARGYTF
TGCGCCAGCAGCTCTACCCCGGAGGGGGCGAGGGGCTACACCTTC
>TRBJ2-1|TRBV2|TRBD2
CASSLRLAGANEQFF
TGTGCCAGCAGTCTCAGACTAGCGGGAGCTAATGAGCAGTTCTTC
>TRBJ2-1|TRBV27|NA
CASSPWGFRFTGEQFF
TGTGCCAGCAGTCCATGGGGCTTTCGTTTTACCGGTGAGCAGTTCTTC
>TRBJ2-7|TRBV6-5|TRBD2
CASSPKLAGVAEQYF
TGTGCCAGCAGTCCCAAACTAGCGGGAGTCGCCGAGCAGTACTTC
>TRBJ1-2|TRBV6-5|NA
CASRPDIISYGYTF
TGTGCCAGCAGACCTGACATTATCTCCTATGGCTACACCTTC
>TRBJ2-2|TRBV4-2|NA
CASSQEVGYFLNTGELFF
TGTGCCAGCAGCCAAGAAGTCGGGTACTTCTTGAACACCGGGGAGCTGTTTTTT
>TRBJ2-3|TRBV6-6|NA
CASSRMSRSTDTQYF
TGTGCCAGCAGTCGTATGAGTCGTAGCACAGATACGCAGTATTTT
>TRBJ2-5|TRBV7-9|NA
CASSTRKVETQYF
TGTGCCAGCAGCACGCGGAAGGTGGAGACCCAGTACTTC
>TRBJ2-3|TRBV6-5|NA
CASSWGGSTDTQYF
TGTGCCAGCAGTTGGGGCGGAAGCACAGATACGCAGTATTTT
>TRBJ2-2|TRBV6-4|NA
CASSDSLVNTGELFF
TGTGCCAGCAGTGATTCTCTAGTGAACACCGGGGAGCTGTTTTTT
>TRBJ2-2|TRBV7-3|NA
CASSPGVREGGELFF
TGTGCCAGCAGCCCTGGGGTTCGTGAGGGCGGGGAGCTGTTTTTT